The next 28 T cell receptor beta chains were all read from a single sample in a study of OX40 agonist ivuxolimab in advanced cancers. The table came from immunoSEQ multiplex PCR; TCRdb's copy has only in-frame clones and leaves some out. The sample shows roughly 65,000 clones, roughly 84% of them seen only once. Source: CD4+ or CD8+ T cells sorted from blood, taken in a trial of the OX40 agonist ivuxolimab. Receptor source: an adult with an advanced solid tumor such as melanoma, head and neck, liver or kidney cancer.

The J gene is TRBJ1-1, the V gene TRBV7-2; tentative D call: TRBD1 (5 bases). V was pared by 1 base and J by 5 bases, with 11 bases between. The CDR3 has 14 residues. The germline V gene has CDR1 SGHTA and CDR2 FQGNSA. CDR3 bases: TGTGCCAGCAGCTTAGGGGGGATGAGGACTGAAGCTTTCTTT. Its translation is CASSLGGMRTEAFF. The full variable domain, rest sourced from reference TRBV7-2 and TRBJ1-1, is GAGVSQSPSNKVTEKGKDVELRCDPISGHTALYWYRQSLGQGLEFLIYFQGNSAPDKSGLPSDRFSAERTGGSVSTLTIQRTQQEDSAVYLCASSLGGMRTEAFFGQGTRLTVV.

The J gene is TRBJ1-3, the V gene TRBV11-2; D is undetermined. The CDR3 is 16 residues long. In germline, CDR1 is SGHAT, CDR2 FQNNGV. V dropped 3 bases and J dropped 4 bases, with 16 bases sitting between them. The DNA of the CDR3 is TGTGCCAGCAGCTTGGTAAAGGGTGCCACGGGAAACACCATATATTTT. Residues: CASSLVKGATGNTIYF.

The count of this clone is one. The CDR3 DNA reads as TGTGCCAGCAGTACCCAGGACAGGGGGCTTGGAAACACCATATATTTT. Protein sequence: CASSTQDRGLGNTIYF. The chain couples TRBV28 to TRBJ1-3; 11 nucleotides match TRBD1. The J segment lost 3 bases and the V segment lost 5 bases, leaving 6 bases of the junction unmatched. Germline CDR1 reads MDHEN; CDR2 reads SYDVKM. The CDR3 runs 16 residues.

The rearrangement links TRBV5-4 to TRBJ2-7; D is ambiguous. The CDR3 consists of 13 residues. The germline gives CDR1 SGHNT, CDR2 YYREEE (reference sequence). The V gene lost 2 bases and the J gene lost 2 bases, with 8 bases spanning the gap. The CDR3 DNA follows: TGTGCCAGCAGCTTCTATAAACCCTACGAGCAGTACTTC. Protein product: CASSFYKPYEQYF. The full variable domain, completed using reference TRBV5-4 and TRBJ2-7, is ETGVTQSPTHLIKTRGQQVTLRCSSQSGHNTVSWYQQALGQGPQFIFQYYREEENGRGNFPPRFSGLQFPNYSSELNVNALELDDSALYLCASSFYKPYEQYFGPGTRLTVT.

The gene calls are TRBV7-9 and TRBJ2-5; D perhaps matches TRBD1 (6 bases). The length of the CDR3 is 15 residues. V lost 8 bases and J 1 base, leaving 17 bases between the germline ends. Germline CDR1 SEHNR, CDR2 FQNEAQ (reference sequence). The CDR3 bases are TGTGCCAGCGGCCCGCCAGACAGGTTCCAAGAGACCCAGTACTTC. Residues: CASGPPDRFQETQYF.

A single count supports this clone. The V gene is TRBV11-2, the J gene TRBJ2-3; possible D gene TRBD1, 6 bases. The CDR3 totals 15 residues. Trimming took 6 bases from V and 5 from J, leaving 18 bases between them. CDR1 and CDR2 from the germline V gene are SGHAT and FQNNGV. The CDR3 sequence: CASRAIGGVGDTQYF. In DNA form, the CDR3 reads TGTGCCAGCAGGGCGATAGGGGGAGTTGGAGATACGCAGTATTTT.

This rearrangement joins TRBV5-6 to TRBJ2-3; D perhaps matches TRBD2 (6 bases). Germline assignment: CDR1 SGHDT and CDR2 YYEEEE. V was trimmed by 1 base and J by 6 bases, leaving 9 bases between them. This CDR3 is built from 13 residues. The CDR3 DNA reads as TGTGCCAGCAGCTTGAGGGCGGGGGATACGCAGTATTTT. This translates into CASSLRAGDTQYF.

The V call is TRBV10-1, the J call TRBJ1-1, with D perhaps matching TRBD1 (5 bases). Trimming cost V 3 bases and J 6 bases, with 14 bases left between them. The CDR3 has 14 amino acids. Germline V gene data show CDR1 as WNHNN and CDR2 as SYGVQD (reference sequence). The CDR3 here is CASSEFGAAAEAFF. As DNA, the CDR3 is TGCGCCAGCAGTGAATTTGGGGCGGCGGCTGAAGCTTTCTTT.

The chain has TRBV4-1 and TRBJ2-2; D is possibly TRBD1 or TRBD2 (5 bases each). The CDR3 spans 16 residues. CDR1 MGHRA and CDR2 YSYEKL come from the germline V gene. Between the trimmed V and J ends, which lost 4 bases and 0 bases, there was a span of 12 bases. The CDR3 nucleotides are TGCGCCAGCAGCCTAGGGGACGGGACGAACACCGGGGAGCTGTTTTTT. It specifies CASSLGDGTNTGELFF.

This chain uses TRBV29-1 with TRBJ2-4, with D perhaps matching TRBD1 (6 bases). The length of the CDR3 is 11 residues. Trimming cost V 4 bases and J 15 bases, with 16 bases left between them. Looked up from germline, CDR1 is SQVTM and CDR2 is ANQGSEA. The CDR3 DNA reads as TGCAGCGTTGGGGACGGGCAAGGGGGGTACTTC. Protein product: CSVGDGQGGYF.

V usage is TRBV6-5 and J usage is TRBJ2-3; 9 nucleotides align to TRBD2. Germline V CDR1 and CDR2: MNHEY, SVGAGI. The CDR3 has 15 amino acids. The V gene end was trimmed by 8 bases and the J gene end by 3 bases; junction bases not matched to a gene: 9. The CDR3 bases are TGTGCCAGCCGATCCTCCCTAGCGGGGACAGATACGCAGTATTTT. Encoded protein: CASRSSLAGTDTQYF.

The chain combines TRBV7-9 with TRBJ2-2, with D possibly TRBD1 on 6 matching bases. Germline CDR1 SEHNR, CDR2 FQNEAQ (reference sequence). The CDR3 loop spans 15 amino acids. Deletions cut 1 base from V and 3 bases from J, with 9 bases between. Here the CDR3 reads CASSLDGQYTGELFF. CDR3 nucleotide sequence: TGTGCCAGCAGCTTAGATGGACAGTACACCGGGGAGCTGTTTTTT. Combining the CDR3 with reference TRBV7-9 and TRBJ2-2 gives the whole variable domain DTGVSQNPRHKITKRGQNVTFRCDPISEHNRLYWYRQTLGQGPEFLTYFQNEAQLEKSRLLSDRFSAERPKGSFSTLEIQRTEQGDSAMYLCASSLDGQYTGELFFGEGSRLTVL.

This chain links TRBV19 with TRBJ2-6, with 11 bases aligning to TRBD1. Germline V gene data show CDR1 as LNHDA and CDR2 as SQIVND (reference sequence). The CDR3 is 20 residues long. The V segment lost 5 bases and the J segment 1 base; nucleotides outside the gene matches: 13. CDR3: CASSLRTGGQIRSGANVLTF. The CDR3 bases are TGTGCCAGTAGTCTCAGGACAGGGGGCCAAATAAGGTCTGGGGCCAACGTCCTGACTTTC.

In its sample, this clone was seen once. The chain links TRBV11-2 to TRBJ2-5; 8 bases are shared with TRBD1. The CDR3 is 16 residues long. V trimming: 4 bases; J trimming: 5 bases; junction bases outside the gene matches: 12. The germline CDR1 and CDR2 sequences are SGHAT and FQNNGV. CDR3 bases: TGTGCCAGCAGCTCCCCGGGCAGGGGGCATCCGGAGACCCAGTACTTC. Its protein is CASSSPGRGHPETQYF. Using reference TRBV11-2 and TRBJ2-5 for the parts outside the CDR3, the full variable domain is EAGVAQSPRYKIIEKRQSVAFWCNPISGHATLYWYQQILGQGPKLLIQFQNNGVVDDSQLPKDRFSAERLKGVDSTLKIQPAKLEDSAVYLCASSSPGRGHPETQYFGPGTRLLVL.

V gene TRBV9 combines with J gene TRBJ2-2; TRBD1 agrees at 12 bases. This CDR3 comprises 17 residues. Germline values: CDR1 SGDLS, CDR2 YYNGEE. The ends lost 0 bases at V and 5 bases at J; junction bases unmatched: 5. The CDR3 loop reads CASSVAGQGAQTGELFF. The DNA for the CDR3 is TGTGCCAGCAGCGTAGCGGGACAGGGGGCGCAGACCGGGGAGCTGTTTTTT.

This chain connects TRBV6-1 to TRBJ1-5, with 11 bases matching TRBD1. This CDR3 spans 14 amino acids. V was pared by 6 bases and J by 6 bases, with 4 bases of the junction left unmatched. Germline V gene data show CDR1 as MNHNS and CDR2 as SASEGT. The DNA for the CDR3 is TGTGCCAGCAGGGGACAGGGGGAGGCTCAGCCCCAGCATTTT. Amino acid sequence: CASRGQGEAQPQHF.

The chain has TRBV13 and TRBJ1-2, with D tentatively TRBD1 (6 bases). The CDR3 runs 13 residues. The V end lost 6 bases, the J end lost 4 bases, and 12 bases lay between the germline ends. Per germline, CDR1 PRHDT and CDR2 FYEKMQ (reference sequence). CDR3 bases: TGTGCCAGCAGTACACAGGGAACCTATGGCTACACCTTC. Encoded protein: CASSTQGTYGYTF.

The V gene is TRBV9, the J gene TRBJ1-1; the match to TRBD1 covers 7 bases. The CDR3 is 13 amino acids. V was clipped by 4 bases and J by 5 bases; unmatched bases: 5. In germline, CDR1 is SGDLS, CDR2 YYNGEE. The DNA for the CDR3 is TGTGCCAGCAGCCTCAGGGGGAAGACTGAAGCTTTCTTT. Its translation: CASSLRGKTEAFF.

The chain carries TRBV19 and TRBJ1-2; TRBD1 is a possible D gene (5 bases). This CDR3 is built from 15 residues. Germline lookup yields CDR1 LNHDA and CDR2 SQIVND (reference sequence). Trimming cost V 3 bases and J 4 bases, with 15 bases left between them. CDR3: CASSIQGTPVYGYTF. The CDR3 DNA sequence: TGTGCCAGTAGTATCCAGGGTACCCCCGTCTATGGCTACACCTTC.

J is TRBJ1-2 and V is TRBV6-1, with a possible D match to TRBD1 (5 bases). Trimming took off 3 bases at V and 8 bases at J, with 19 bases between the two ends. CDR3 length equals 15 residues. CDR1 is MNHNS and CDR2 is SASEGT in the germline V gene. As DNA, the CDR3 is TGTGCCAGCAGTGATTTTTCGGGGGAGGGTGAAGGCTACACCTTC. It encodes CASSDFSGEGEGYTF.

The chain uses TRBV19 and TRBJ1-5; the D gene is possibly TRBD1 (6 bases). The CDR3 runs 16 residues. Deletions cut 0 bases from V and 3 bases from J, with 12 bases between. Germline V gene data show CDR1 as LNHDA and CDR2 as SQIVND (reference sequence). DNA of the CDR3: TGTGCCAGTAGTATAGACGGCAGGGGCCTCAATCAGCCCCAGCATTTT. It translates to CASSIDGRGLNQPQHF.

The genes are TRBV12-5 and TRBJ1-2; 7 positions match TRBD1. The CDR3 totals 17 residues. Germline assignment: CDR1 LGHNT and CDR2 FRNRAP. The V segment lost 5 bases and the J segment 4 bases; nucleotides outside the gene matches: 16. CDR3 sequence reads: CASGLPGQLQGSYGYTF. In nucleotides, the CDR3 is TGTGCTAGTGGTCTCCCGGGACAGCTCCAGGGAAGCTATGGCTACACCTTC.

This rearrangement joins TRBV11-2 to TRBJ2-1; 8 bases are a match to TRBD1. Per germline, CDR1 SGHAT and CDR2 FQNNGV. V was pared by 1 base and J by 0 bases, with 8 bases of the junction left unmatched. The CDR3 is 18 residues long. DNA of the CDR3: TGTGCCAGCAGCTTAGTAGGCAGGGGGCCGAGCTCCTACAATGAGCAGTTCTTC. It codes for CASSLVGRGPSSYNEQFF. Variable domain in full (rest from reference TRBV11-2 and TRBJ2-1): EAGVAQSPRYKIIEKRQSVAFWCNPISGHATLYWYQQILGQGPKLLIQFQNNGVVDDSQLPKDRFSAERLKGVDSTLKIQPAKLEDSAVYLCASSLVGRGPSSYNEQFFGPGTRLTVL.

The V call is TRBV13, the J call TRBJ2-7, with D perhaps given as TRBD1 or TRBD2 (5 bases each). This CDR3 is 15 amino acids long. Trimming left V 5 bases short and J 0 bases short, with 14 bases between. Germline lookup yields CDR1 PRHDT and CDR2 FYEKMQ (reference sequence). Written as DNA, the CDR3 is TGTGCCAGCAGCGGTCGGGACGTGAGCTCCTACGAGCAGTACTTC. It codes for CASSGRDVSSYEQYF.

The genes are TRBV10-2 and TRBJ1-6; D possibly corresponds to TRBD1 (6 bases). The germline V gene encodes CDR1 WSHSY and CDR2 SAAADI. The CDR3 has 15 amino acids. V lost 9 bases, J lost 4 bases, and 16 bases lay in between. CDR3 in DNA: TGCGCCAGTGGGAAGGGGGAAGGGTATAATTCACCCCTCCACTTT. This sequence encodes CASGKGEGYNSPLHF.

A few counts support this clone. The chain couples TRBV6-1 to TRBJ1-3; D is undetermined. The V end lost 0 bases, the J end lost 6 bases, and 12 bases lay between the germline ends. This CDR3 contains 15 residues. From germline, CDR1 is MNHNS and CDR2 SASEGT. The CDR3 region is CASSEAGYPQNTIYF. The DNA of the CDR3 is TGTGCCAGCAGTGAAGCGGGATACCCTCAAAACACCATATATTTT.

V gene TRBV27 combines with J gene TRBJ1-2; a possible D gene is TRBD1 (5 bases). The CDR3 spans 16 residues. Germline V gene sequence: CDR1 MNHEY, CDR2 SMNVEV (reference sequence). V lost 2 bases and J 2 bases, leaving 15 bases between the germline ends. The CDR3 region is CASSLKGRGRNYGYTF. As DNA, the CDR3 is TGTGCCAGCAGTTTAAAGGGTAGGGGCAGGAACTATGGCTACACCTTC.

The chain recombines TRBV7-2 with TRBJ1-3; D uncertain. Per the germline V gene, CDR1 is SGHTA and CDR2 is FQGNSA. V was shortened by 3 bases and J by 1 base, with 7 bases between the two germline ends. This CDR3 contains 14 residues. The CDR3 DNA follows: TGTGCCAGCAGCTTTAGCGGGTCTGGAAACACCATATATTTT. Translated: CASSFSGSGNTIYF.